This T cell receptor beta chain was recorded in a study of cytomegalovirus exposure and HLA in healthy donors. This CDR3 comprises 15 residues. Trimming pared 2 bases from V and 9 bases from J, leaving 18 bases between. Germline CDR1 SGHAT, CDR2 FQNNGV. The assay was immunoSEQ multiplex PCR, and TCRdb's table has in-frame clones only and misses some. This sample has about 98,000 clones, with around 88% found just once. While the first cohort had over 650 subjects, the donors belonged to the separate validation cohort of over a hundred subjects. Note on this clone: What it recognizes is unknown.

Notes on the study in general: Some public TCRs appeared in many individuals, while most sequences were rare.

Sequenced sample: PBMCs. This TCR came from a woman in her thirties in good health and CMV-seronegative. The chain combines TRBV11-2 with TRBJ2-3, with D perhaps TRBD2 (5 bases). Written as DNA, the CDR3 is TGTGCCAGCAGCTTAAACCCCACGCGGGCCATCACGCAGTATTTT. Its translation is CASSLNPTRAITQYF.